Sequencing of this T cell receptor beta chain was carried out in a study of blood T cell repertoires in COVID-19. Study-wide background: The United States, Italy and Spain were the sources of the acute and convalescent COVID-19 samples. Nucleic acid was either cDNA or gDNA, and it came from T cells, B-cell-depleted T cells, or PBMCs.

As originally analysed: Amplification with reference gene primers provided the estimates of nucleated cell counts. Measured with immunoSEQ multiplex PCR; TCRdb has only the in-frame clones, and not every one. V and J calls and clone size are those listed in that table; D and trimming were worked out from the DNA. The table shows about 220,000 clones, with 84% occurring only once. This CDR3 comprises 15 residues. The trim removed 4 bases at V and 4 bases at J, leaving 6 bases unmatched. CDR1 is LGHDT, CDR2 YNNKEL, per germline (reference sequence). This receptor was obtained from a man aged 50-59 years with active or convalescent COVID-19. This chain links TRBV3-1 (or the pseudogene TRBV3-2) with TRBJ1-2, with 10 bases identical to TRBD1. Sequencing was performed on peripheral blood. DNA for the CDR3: TGTGCCAGCAGCCTATATCGGACAGGGGGCTATGGCTACACCTTC. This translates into CASSLYRTGGYGYTF.